A single sample is the source of the 27 T cell receptor beta chains below, sequenced in a study of post-analysis software for immune sequencing data. The TCR beta cDNA libraries contained unique molecular identifiers. TCRdb re-derived calls from the PCR reads in MiXCR, one entry per CDR3 protein. The sample carries approximately 460,000 distinct CDR3 sequences, roughly 45% recorded once. Regarding the study as a whole: Controls had lower frequencies than patients of five TRBV segments, which included TRBV5-6, TRBV5-1 and TRBV20-1.

These receptors lack a known antigen. Sample: blood. The receptor set was obtained from a girl aged 5-17 years with multiple sclerosis.

This chain links TRBV3-1 with TRBJ2-5, with 7 nucleotides matching TRBD2. There are 16 residues in the CDR3. Unmatched junction bases numbered 8, after V lost 2 bases and J lost 2 bases. CDR1 and CDR2 from the germline V gene are LGHDT and YNNKEL (reference sequence). The CDR3 here is CASSQRPSGTQETQYF. The DNA for the CDR3 is TGTGCCAGCAGCCAACGGCCTAGCGGCACACAAGAGACCCAGTACTTC.

The gene calls are TRBV5-5 and TRBJ2-1, with D possibly called TRBD1 or TRBD2 (5 bases each). Trimming removed 4 bases from V and 5 bases from J, with 22 bases in between. CDR1 SGHKS and CDR2 YYEKEE come from the germline V gene (reference sequence). The CDR3 is 17 amino acids. CDR3 in DNA: TGTGCCAGCAGCCCCGACGGGGCAGGGATCCGAGACAATGAGCAGTTCTTC. It translates to CASSPDGAGIRDNEQFF.

The count of this clonotype is one. This rearrangement joins TRBV19 to TRBJ1-5; no definite D call. Germline values: CDR1 LNHDA, CDR2 SQIVND (reference sequence). V was cut by 3 bases and J by 3 bases, with 9 bases left in between. This CDR3 has 14 amino acids. This chain's CDR3 is CASSIPYVNQPQHF. CDR3 bases: TGTGCCAGTAGTATCCCTTATGTCAATCAGCCCCAGCATTTT.

This clonotype has a handful of counts. The chain links TRBV20-1 to TRBJ2-7; D is perhaps TRBD2 (6 bases). V was trimmed by 7 bases and J by 2 bases, leaving 15 bases between them. There are 13 residues in the CDR3. Germline V lookup: CDR1 DFQATT, CDR2 SNEGSKA (reference sequence). The CDR3 DNA reads TGCAGTGTCCGAATAGCGGCTCCCTACGAGCAGTACTTC. Protein: CSVRIAAPYEQYF.

The chain uses TRBV3-1 and TRBJ2-3; 10 nucleotides match TRBD1. This CDR3 is built from 15 residues. Trimming took 4 bases from V and 3 from J; bases not matched to a gene: 4. Germline CDR1 and CDR2: LGHDT and YNNKEL (reference sequence). CDR3 coding DNA: TGTGCCAGCAGCCCGGACAGGGGGATGACAGATACGCAGTATTTT. Protein: CASSPDRGMTDTQYF.

The chain uses TRBV30 and TRBJ2-1, with 7 bases that match TRBD1. This CDR3 region has 13 residues. From germline, CDR1 is GTSNPN and CDR2 SVGIG (reference sequence). V lost 1 base, J lost 7 bases, and 4 bases stayed unmatched. The CDR3 reads CAWSDGTENEQFF. As DNA, the CDR3 is TGTGCCTGGAGTGACGGGACAGAAAATGAGCAGTTCTTC.

The CDR3 spells CSAARDRSNEQYF. CDR3 DNA: TGCAGCGCCGCACGGGACAGATCTAACGAGCAGTACTTC. V and J are TRBV29-1 and TRBJ2-7; 7 bases are shared with TRBD1. This CDR3 has 13 residues. Germline assignment: CDR1 SQVTM and CDR2 ANQGSEA. V lost 7 bases, J lost 5 bases, and 11 bases stayed unmatched.

This clonotype has at least ten counts. The chain joins TRBV6-2 or TRBV6-3 to TRBJ2-6, with unresolved D. V was clipped by 5 bases and J by 0 bases, with 8 bases between them. The CDR3 is 15 residues long. Germline V gives CDR1 MNHEY, CDR2 SVGEGT. The CDR3, as DNA: TGTGCCAGCAGTCTAGAAAGCTCTGGGGCCAACGTCCTGACTTTC. It specifies CASSLESSGANVLTF.

This clonotype was detected a few times. The J gene is TRBJ1-2, the V gene TRBV11-2; the D is unclear. The germline V gene encodes CDR1 SGHAT and CDR2 FQNNGV. V shed 0 bases and J shed 0 bases, with 11 bases lying between them. The length of the CDR3 is 16 residues. The CDR3: CASSLDRRSANYGYTF. The DNA of the CDR3 is TGTGCCAGCAGCTTAGATCGGAGATCCGCTAACTATGGCTACACCTTC. The full variable domain, rest sourced from reference TRBV11-2 and TRBJ1-2, is EAGVAQSPRYKIIEKRQSVAFWCNPISGHATLYWYQQILGQGPKLLIQFQNNGVVDDSQLPKDRFSAERLKGVDSTLKIQPAKLEDSAVYLCASSLDRRSANYGYTFGSGTRLTVV.

Details on this clonotype: A much larger clonotype is one base distant, so this may be a read error. The rearrangement uses TRBV29-1 and TRBJ2-4, with D unresolved. Gene TRBJ2-5 matches the end of the DNA better, so the J call may be wrong. Germline V CDR1 and CDR2: SQVTM, ANQGSEA. The CDR3 length is 12 residues. The chain's CDR3 is CSGGRFQETQYF. The CDR3 DNA sequence: TGCAGCGGTGGCCGATTTCAAGAGACCCAGTACTTC.

This clonotype occurred a few times. The genes are TRBV9 and TRBJ2-1; D uncertain. Germline CDR1 reads SGDLS; CDR2 reads YYNGEE. Deletions cut 3 bases from V and 5 bases from J, with 9 bases between. The CDR3 extends over 13 amino acids. In nucleotides, the CDR3 is TGTGCCAGCAGCGCGCCGGAAAACAATGAGCAGTTCTTC. This codes for CASSAPENNEQFF.

In its sample, this clonotype was seen a few times. V usage is TRBV7-3 and J usage is TRBJ1-6; no clear D. The CDR3 runs to 14 residues. Germline values: CDR1 SGHTA, CDR2 FQGTGA. V dropped 4 bases and J dropped 2 bases, with 6 bases sitting between them. DNA of the CDR3: TGTGCCAGCAGCTCGGGCGCCTATAATTCACCCCTCCACTTT. This codes for CASSSGAYNSPLHF. The whole variable domain, filled in from reference TRBV7-3 and TRBJ1-6, reads GAGVSQTPSNKVTEKGKYVELRCDPISGHTALYWYRQSLGQGPEFLIYFQGTGAADDSGLPNDRFFAVRPEGSVSTLKIQRTERGDSAVYLCASSSGAYNSPLHFGNGTRLTVT.

This chain uses TRBV5-1 with TRBJ2-7, with TRBD1 matching over 8 bases. Germline loops: CDR1 SGHRS, CDR2 YFSETQ. Trimming at V came to 1 base and at J to 7 bases, leaving 10 bases not matched to a gene. The CDR3 spans 15 residues. The CDR3 coding sequence is TGCGCCAGCAGCTTGAAACCGCAGGGGGCCGGAGAGCAGTACTTC. It translates to CASSLKPQGAGEQYF.

The chain links TRBV20-1 to TRBJ2-6; 7 bases match TRBD1. The length of the CDR3 is 16 residues. Per germline, CDR1 DFQATT and CDR2 SNEGSKA (reference sequence). Trimming cost V 3 bases and J 2 bases; bases outside gene matches: 7. CDR3 loop: CSARDPTGTGANVLTF. CDR3 nucleotides: TGCAGTGCTAGGGACCCGACAGGGACTGGGGCCAACGTCCTGACTTTC.

This chain joins TRBV19 and TRBJ1-1, with 8 bases aligning to TRBD1. CDR3 size: 14 residues. J lost 1 base, V lost 4 bases, and 2 bases had no gene match. The germline CDR1 and CDR2 sequences are LNHDA and SQIVND (reference sequence). The CDR3 spells CASSNRGRNTEAFF. The DNA of the CDR3 is TGTGCCAGTAGTAACAGGGGGAGGAACACTGAAGCTTTCTTT.

The V gene is TRBV6-5, the J gene TRBJ1-2; D possibly corresponds to TRBD1 (5 bases). Trimming left V 5 bases short and J 4 bases short, with 14 bases between. CDR3 length: 14 amino acids. Germline CDR1 MNHEY, CDR2 SVGAGI. Here the CDR3 DNA reads TGTGCCAGCAGTCCCTTGGGGGGTAGCTATGGCTACACCTTC. This encodes CASSPLGGSYGYTF.

In DNA, the CDR3 is TGTGCCAGCAGCCGACGTCCAGGGAGAAACTACGAGCAGTACTTC. Translation gives CASSRRPGRNYEQYF. The V gene is TRBV3-1, the J gene TRBJ2-7, with D perhaps being TRBD1 or TRBD2 (5 bases each). V lost 4 bases, J lost 3 bases, and 16 bases lay in between. CDR3 length: 15 amino acids. The germline CDR1 and CDR2 sequences are LGHDT and YNNKEL (reference sequence).

The chain joins TRBV5-1 to TRBJ2-7; D is ambiguous. The CDR3 spans 15 residues. V lost 0 bases, J lost 0 bases, and 10 bases lay in between. Germline lookup yields CDR1 SGHRS and CDR2 YFSETQ. The CDR3 protein is CASSLDPGISYEQYF. The CDR3 DNA reads TGCGCCAGCAGCTTGGATCCAGGCATCTCCTACGAGCAGTACTTC.

There are a few counts of this clonotype. The chain links TRBV27 to TRBJ2-7, with a weak D call TRBD2 (6 bases). The CDR3 length is 14 residues. V was shortened by 4 bases and J by 4 bases, with 14 bases between the two germline ends. The germline CDR1 and CDR2 sequences are MNHEY and SMNVEV (reference sequence). CDR3 loop: CASSSNTAGYEQYF. The CDR3 DNA reads TGTGCCAGCAGTTCGAACACCGCGGGATACGAGCAGTACTTC.

This clonotype was counted only a few times. The gene calls are TRBV20-1 and TRBJ2-1; 10 bases match TRBD2. The CDR3 runs 16 residues. CDR1 DFQATT and CDR2 SNEGSKA come from the germline V gene (reference sequence). Trimming took 0 bases from V and 3 from J; bases not matched to a gene: 5. The CDR3 DNA follows: TGCAGTGCTAGAGATCCCCGGACTAGCGGCTACAATGAGCAGTTCTTC. It encodes CSARDPRTSGYNEQFF.

Turning to this clonotype: Lacking the conserved final phenylalanine or tryptophan, this CDR3 likely reflects a read error. The chain links TRBV6-4 to TRBJ2-7, with TRBD2 identical over 11 bases. The CDR3 totals 14 residues. Trimming removed 5 bases from V and 3 bases from J; junction bases left unmatched: 3. CDR1 MRHNA and CDR2 SNTAGT come from the germline V gene. The CDR3 DNA reads as TGTGCCAGCAGTTCGCTAGCGGGAGGCTACGAGCAGTACTGC. Protein product: CASSSLAGGYEQYC.

The V call is TRBV9, the J call TRBJ2-1; TRBD2 matches at 16 bases. Germline V lookup: CDR1 SGDLS, CDR2 YYNGEE. V trimming: 3 bases; J trimming: 9 bases; junction bases outside the gene matches: 6. The CDR3 has 16 residues. The CDR3 bases are TGTGCCAGCAGCGCCACCGGGACTAGCGGGAGGGGTGAGCAGTTCTTC. Amino acid sequence: CASSATGTSGRGEQFF.

The rearrangement joins TRBV7-9 to TRBJ2-7; D is perhaps TRBD2 (5 bases). Trimming shortened V by 3 bases and J by 1 base, and 13 bases separated the two germline ends. This CDR3 region has 15 residues. Germline-derived CDR1 and CDR2 are SEHNR and FQNEAQ (reference sequence). CDR3 loop: CASSFYDGVSYEQYF. CDR3 nucleotide sequence: TGTGCCAGCAGCTTCTACGACGGGGTTTCCTACGAGCAGTACTTC.

This clonotype was detected only a few times. The chain uses TRBV5-6 and TRBJ2-7; 14 nucleotides agree with TRBD2. The trim removed 4 bases at V and 0 bases at J, leaving 15 bases unmatched. Germline V CDR1 and CDR2: SGHDT, YYEEEE. CDR3 length: 20 amino acids. The CDR3: CASSGLAGGPSSPTSYEQYF. The CDR3 DNA follows: TGTGCCAGCAGCGGACTAGCGGGAGGCCCTTCAAGTCCCACCTCCTACGAGCAGTACTTC.

The rearrangement uses TRBV3-1 and TRBJ2-5, with D possibly TRBD2 on 5 matching bases. The germline V gene has CDR1 LGHDT and CDR2 YNNKEL (reference sequence). The CDR3 has 13 amino acids. Trimming took 2 bases from V and 4 from J, leaving 8 bases between them. CDR3 nucleotides: TGTGCCAGCAGCCAAAGAGGGAGAGAGACCCAGTACTTC. It yields the protein CASSQRGRETQYF.

The chain links TRBV29-1 to TRBJ2-5, with D perhaps TRBD2 (5 bases). This CDR3 is 14 amino acids long. Trimming removed 3 bases at V and 5 bases at J, with 16 bases between. Per the germline V gene, CDR1 is SQVTM and CDR2 is ANQGSEA. CDR3 amino acids: CSVETTREGETQYF. CDR3 coding DNA: TGCAGCGTTGAGACTACCCGAGAAGGGGAGACCCAGTACTTC.

This clonotype was detected a few times. The V gene is TRBV5-1, the J gene TRBJ2-7; D assignment may be TRBD1 or TRBD2 (5 bases each). Germline-derived CDR1 and CDR2 are SGHRS and YFSETQ. V was trimmed by 3 bases and J by 4 bases, leaving 11 bases between them. The CDR3 has 13 amino acids. CDR3 coding DNA: TGCGCCAGCAGCTCCGGGGCTAGTTACGAGCAGTACTTC. Translated, it gives CASSSGASYEQYF.